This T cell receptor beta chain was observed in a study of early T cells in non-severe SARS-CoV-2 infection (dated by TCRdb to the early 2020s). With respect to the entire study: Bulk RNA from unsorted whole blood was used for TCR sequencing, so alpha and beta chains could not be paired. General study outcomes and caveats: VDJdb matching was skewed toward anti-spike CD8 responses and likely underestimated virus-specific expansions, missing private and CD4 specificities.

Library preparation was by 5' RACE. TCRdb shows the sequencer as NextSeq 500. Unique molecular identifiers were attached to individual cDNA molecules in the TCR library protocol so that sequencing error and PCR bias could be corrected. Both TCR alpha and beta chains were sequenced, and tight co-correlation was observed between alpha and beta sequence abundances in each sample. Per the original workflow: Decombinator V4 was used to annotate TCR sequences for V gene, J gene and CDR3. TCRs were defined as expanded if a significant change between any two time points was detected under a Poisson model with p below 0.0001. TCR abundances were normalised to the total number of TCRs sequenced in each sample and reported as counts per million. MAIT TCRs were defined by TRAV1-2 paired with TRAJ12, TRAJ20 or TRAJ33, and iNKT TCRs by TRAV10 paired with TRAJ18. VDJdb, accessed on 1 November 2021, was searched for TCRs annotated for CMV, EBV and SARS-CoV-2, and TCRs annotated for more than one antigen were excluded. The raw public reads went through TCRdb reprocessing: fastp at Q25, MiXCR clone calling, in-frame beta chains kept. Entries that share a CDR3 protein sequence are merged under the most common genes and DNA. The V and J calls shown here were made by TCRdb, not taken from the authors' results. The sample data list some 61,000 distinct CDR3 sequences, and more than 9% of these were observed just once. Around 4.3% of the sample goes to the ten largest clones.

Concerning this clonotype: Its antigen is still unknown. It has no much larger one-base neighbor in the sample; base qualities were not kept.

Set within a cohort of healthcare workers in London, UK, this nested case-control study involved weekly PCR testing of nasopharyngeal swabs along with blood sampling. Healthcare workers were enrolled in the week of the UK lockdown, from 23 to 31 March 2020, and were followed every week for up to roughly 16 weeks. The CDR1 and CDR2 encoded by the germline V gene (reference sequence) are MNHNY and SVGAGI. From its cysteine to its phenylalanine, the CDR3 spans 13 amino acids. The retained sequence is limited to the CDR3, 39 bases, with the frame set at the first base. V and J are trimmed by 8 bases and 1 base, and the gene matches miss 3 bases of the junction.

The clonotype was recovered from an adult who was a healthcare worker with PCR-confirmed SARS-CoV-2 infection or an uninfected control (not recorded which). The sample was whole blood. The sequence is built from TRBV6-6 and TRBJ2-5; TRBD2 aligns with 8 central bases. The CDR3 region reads CASRGGLQETQYF. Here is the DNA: TGTGCCAGCCGGGGGGGGCTCCAAGAGACCCAGTACTTC.